One sample yielded the 3 T cell receptor beta chains listed below, sequenced in a study of cytomegalovirus exposure and HLA in healthy donors. Use of 60 Vbeta and 13 Jbeta primers characterized the PCR. The table came from immunoSEQ multiplex PCR; TCRdb's copy has only in-frame clones and leaves some out. The data contain approximately 180,000 clones, around 80% of them seen just once; the ten biggest clones take up less than 4.5%. Sequences were obtained from PBMCs. The receptors were sampled from a woman aged 55-75 years in good health and CMV-seropositive.

The V gene is TRBV27, the J gene TRBJ1-2; 8 bases line up with TRBD1. The V gene end was trimmed by 5 bases and the J gene end by 4 bases; junction bases not matched to a gene: 9. The CDR3 is 15 amino acids. The germline V gene has CDR1 MNHEY and CDR2 SMNVEV (reference sequence). In DNA form, the CDR3 reads TGTGCCAGCAGTCCCCGACAGGGGATAGGCTATGGCTACACCTTC. Amino acids: CASSPRQGIGYGYTF.

The CDR3 spells CSVRTGSYEQYF. The CDR3 nucleotides are TGCAGCGTCCGGACAGGGAGTTACGAGCAGTACTTC. The chain employs TRBV29-1 and TRBJ2-7, with 8 nucleotides matching TRBD1. Germline lookup yields CDR1 SQVTM and CDR2 ANQGSEA. Trimming removed 6 bases from V and 4 bases from J; junction bases left unmatched: 5. The CDR3 is 12 amino acids.

About this clone itself: In the same sample, other DNA sequences code for this CDR3. The V call is TRBV6-5, the J call TRBJ1-1, with D maybe TRBD1 (5 bases). From germline, CDR1 is MNHEY and CDR2 SVGAGI. V gave up 2 bases and J gave up 5 bases, with 9 bases separating them. This CDR3 is 13 amino acids long. The CDR3, as DNA: TGTGCCAGCAGTTACCGGGGGGGAACTGAAGCTTTCTTT. Residues: CASSYRGGTEAFF.